The 15 T cell receptor beta chains below come from one sample, sequenced in a study of response to subunit inactivated influenza vaccine. From the RT-PCR reads, TCRdb called clonotypes with MiXCR, one entry per CDR3 protein. The sample records some 500,000 distinct CDR3 sequences, 25% being singletons. The sample in question was CD4+ T cells sorted from PBMCs, obtained more than 4 days after vaccination. The receptors come from a man between 45 and 60 years old who received an inactivated influenza vaccine.

This chain uses TRBV7-2 with TRBJ2-1, with 14 positions matching TRBD2. The CDR3 consists of 17 residues. Trimming cost V 6 bases and J 6 bases; bases outside gene matches: 10. In germline, CDR1 is SGHTA, CDR2 FQGNSA. CDR3 sequence: CASRRTPGTSGGNEQFF. The CDR3 bases are TGTGCCAGCAGAAGAACCCCTGGGACTAGCGGGGGCAATGAGCAGTTCTTC.

This clonotype was counted only a few times. This rearrangement joins TRBV9 to TRBJ2-1, with 11 nucleotides matching TRBD1. V lost 0 bases, J lost 2 bases, and 1 base stayed unmatched. Germline loops: CDR1 SGDLS, CDR2 YYNGEE. This CDR3 is 16 amino acids long. The CDR3 sequence is CASSVGDRGTYNEQFF. The CDR3 bases are TGTGCCAGCAGCGTAGGGGACAGGGGGACCTACAATGAGCAGTTCTTC. The entire variable domain, with the rest obtained from reference TRBV9 and TRBJ2-1, is as follows: DSGVTQTPKHLITATGQRVTLRCSPRSGDLSVYWYQQSLDQGLQFLIQYYNGEERAKGNILERFSAQQFPDLHSELNLSSLELGDSALYFCASSVGDRGTYNEQFFGPGTRLTVL.

The chain links TRBV5-1 to TRBJ2-7, with 14 nucleotides matching TRBD2. V shed 4 bases, J shed 2 bases, and the junction held 2 bases outside the gene matches. This CDR3 is built from 15 residues. Germline assignment: CDR1 SGHRS and CDR2 YFSETQ. CDR3 nucleotides: TGCGCCAGCAGCGGGGGACTAGCGGGGGCCTACGAGCAGTACTTC. Translation: CASSGGLAGAYEQYF.

This clonotype was observed a single time. V usage is TRBV6-6 and J usage is TRBJ2-7; D gene ambiguous. Germline CDR1 is MNHNY and CDR2 is SVGAGI (reference sequence). This CDR3 has 9 residues. With 11 bases removed from V and 5 bases from J, the gap between germline ends came to 7 bases. CDR3 sequence (DNA): TGTGCCGCCGGAGACGAGCAGTACTTC. Amino acids: CAAGDEQYF.

The chain employs TRBV29-1 and TRBJ2-3; D is unresolved. This CDR3 comprises 13 residues. V was clipped by 3 bases and J by 2 bases, with 9 bases between them. Germline V lookup: CDR1 SQVTM, CDR2 ANQGSEA. The CDR3, as DNA: TGCAGCGTTGATACGAGCTCCACAGATACGCAGTATTTT. Translation: CSVDTSSTDTQYF.

This rearrangement joins TRBV18 to TRBJ2-7; perhaps D is TRBD1 or TRBD2 (5 bases each). The length of the CDR3 is 17 residues. Trimming pared 0 bases from V and 1 base from J, leaving 16 bases between. CDR1 is KGHSH and CDR2 is LQKENI in the germline V gene. The DNA of the CDR3 is TGTGCCAGCTCACCACCGGTGGGGACCGCCGATTCCTACGAGCAGTACTTC. Encoded protein: CASSPPVGTADSYEQYF.

This clonotype came up a few times. The CDR3: CASSQDLLTAVSSYEQYF. DNA of the CDR3: TGTGCCAGCAGCCAAGATCTTCTTACAGCGGTGAGCTCCTACGAGCAGTACTTC. J is TRBJ2-7 and V is TRBV3-1; perhaps TRBD2 as D (5 bases). This CDR3 contains 18 residues. Trimming pared 0 bases from V and 0 bases from J, leaving 18 bases between. Germline V CDR1 and CDR2: LGHDT, YNNKEL (reference sequence).

This clonotype has a handful of counts. The V gene is TRBV5-1, the J gene TRBJ1-6; D not certain. The V end lost 0 bases, the J end lost 6 bases, and 7 bases lay between the germline ends. The CDR3 consists of 14 residues. Looked up from germline, CDR1 is SGHRS and CDR2 is YFSETQ. The CDR3: CASSLGTVNSPLHF. The CDR3 bases are TGCGCCAGCAGCTTGGGGACGGTTAATTCACCCCTCCACTTT. Combining the CDR3 with reference TRBV5-1 and TRBJ1-6 gives the whole variable domain KAGVTQTPRYLIKTRGQQVTLSCSPISGHRSVSWYQQTPGQGLQFLFEYFSETQRNKGNFPGRFSGRQFSNSRSEMNVSTLELGDSALYLCASSLGTVNSPLHFGNGTRLTVT.

J is TRBJ2-5 and V is TRBV5-1; the D call may be TRBD1 or TRBD2 (5 bases each). Germline CDR1 is SGHRS and CDR2 is YFSETQ. V was cut by 6 bases and J by 2 bases, with 17 bases left in between. The CDR3 length is 15 residues. The chain's CDR3 is CASNRGGYNQETQYF. The CDR3 nucleotides read TGCGCCAGCAACCGTGGGGGATACAATCAAGAGACCCAGTACTTC.

The chain has TRBV6-1 and TRBJ2-2, with D possibly being TRBD1 (6 bases). The ends were cut back, 6 bases at V and 2 bases at J, with 13 bases in the middle. The CDR3 is 15 residues long. Germline CDR1 reads MNHNS; CDR2 reads SASEGT. The CDR3 DNA reads TGTGCCAGCAGGGAGACAGGTGTCAACACCGGGGAGCTGTTTTTT. The encoded protein is CASRETGVNTGELFF.

There are a few counts of this clonotype. The chain recombines TRBV3-1 with TRBJ2-2; 7 bases align to TRBD2. This CDR3 is 16 amino acids long. With V trimmed by 2 bases and J by 0 bases, 3 bases remained unmatched. Germline V gene lookup returns CDR1 LGHDT and CDR2 YNNKEL (reference sequence). The CDR3 nucleotides read TGTGCCAGCAGCCAAACGGGGACTACGAACACCGGGGAGCTGTTTTTT. Translated: CASSQTGTTNTGELFF.

The J gene is TRBJ1-2, the V gene TRBV6-2 or TRBV6-3; no clear D gene. The V end was cut by 6 bases, the J end by 7 bases, with 15 bases between. CDR1 MNHEY and CDR2 SVGEGT come from the germline V gene. The length of the CDR3 is 13 residues. The CDR3 DNA reads TGTGCCAGCAGGCTGGGCCAGACGGCTGGCTACACCTTC. Translation: CASRLGQTAGYTF.

The J gene is TRBJ1-6, the V gene TRBV5-5; no clear D gene. The germline V gene has CDR1 SGHKS and CDR2 YYEKEE (reference sequence). The CDR3 runs to 16 residues. V gave up 2 bases and J gave up 8 bases, with 17 bases separating them. The CDR3 DNA is TGTGCCAGCAGCTTAAGGCCGGGGTTAGTCGATTCACCCCTCCACTTT. Encoded protein: CASSLRPGLVDSPLHF.

This chain links TRBV20-1 with TRBJ2-2; D perhaps matches TRBD1 (6 bases). The germline V gene has CDR1 DFQATT and CDR2 SNEGSKA (reference sequence). Trimming removed 6 bases from V and 2 bases from J, with 13 bases in between. The length of the CDR3 is 14 residues. The CDR3 loop reads CSAPHRDNTGELFF. In nucleotides, the CDR3 is TGCAGTGCGCCACACAGGGATAACACCGGGGAGCTGTTTTTT.

The rearrangement uses TRBV20-1 and TRBJ2-3, with 10 nucleotides matching TRBD2. V gave up 6 bases and J gave up 5 bases; unmatched junction bases: 14. The CDR3 spans 16 residues. Germline V gene data show CDR1 as DFQATT and CDR2 as SNEGSKA (reference sequence). CDR3 sequence: CSAGFRSGGAQDTQYF. The CDR3 DNA reads as TGCAGTGCGGGGTTTAGGAGCGGGGGGGCCCAAGATACGCAGTATTTT.